These 31 T cell receptor beta chains came from one sample sequenced in a study of cytomegalovirus exposure and HLA in healthy donors. Primers for the PCR totalled 60 Vbeta and 13 Jbeta. Clones were read by immunoSEQ multiplex PCR, and TCRdb kept only the in-frame ones, dropping some. Of about 6,600 clones listed, roughly 51% are singletons. Sequencing was performed on PBMCs. The source is a man aged 25-40 years in good health and CMV-seropositive.

J is TRBJ1-5 and V is TRBV4-3; unclear D gene. With 0 bases removed from V and 0 bases from J, the gap between germline ends came to 9 bases. Germline assignment: CDR1 LGHNA and CDR2 YSLEER. This CDR3 is 16 amino acids long. The CDR3 protein is CASSQDYSYSNQPQHF. As DNA, the CDR3 is TGCGCCAGCAGCCAAGATTACAGTTATAGCAATCAGCCCCAGCATTTT.

This clone was counted between two and nine times. The chain couples TRBV9 to TRBJ1-2; D perhaps matches TRBD1 (5 bases). The CDR3 is made up of 12 amino acids. Germline V lookup: CDR1 SGDLS, CDR2 YYNGEE. The V gene lost 0 bases and the J gene lost 8 bases, with 8 bases spanning the gap. The CDR3 coding sequence is TGTGCCAGCAGCGTAGCTTCAGGGGGCTACACCTTC. Its translation: CASSVASGGYTF.

This clone was detected only a few times. This rearrangement joins TRBV29-1 to TRBJ2-4, with TRBD2 as a possible D gene (6 bases). CDR1 is SQVTM, CDR2 ANQGSEA, per germline. The CDR3 extends over 13 amino acids. V was trimmed by 6 bases and J by 0 bases, leaving 9 bases between them. The CDR3 loop is CSVAGIAKNIQYF. The CDR3, as DNA: TGCAGCGTCGCGGGGATAGCCAAAAACATTCAGTACTTC.

The chain links TRBV7-2 to TRBJ2-7, with D hard to call. CDR3 size: 11 residues. The germline CDR1 and CDR2 sequences are SGHTA and FQGNSA. Trimming took off 4 bases at V and 4 bases at J, with 5 bases between the two ends. DNA of the CDR3: TGTGCCAGCAGCTCCCTTTACGAGCAGTACTTC. Protein product: CASSSLYEQYF.

This clone has more than one count but fewer than ten. The chain uses TRBV15 and TRBJ2-5; no definite D call. Germline values: CDR1 LNHNV, CDR2 YYDKDF (reference sequence). The CDR3 has 13 amino acids. V lost 0 bases to trimming and J lost 5 bases, with 7 bases between them. DNA of the CDR3: TGTGCCACCAGCAGAGATAGTTTCGAGACCCAGTACTTC. It specifies CATSRDSFETQYF.

This clone occurred once. This chain links TRBV6-5 with TRBJ1-1; TRBD1 aligns across 10 bases. In germline, CDR1 is MNHEY, CDR2 SVGAGI. Germline trimming cut 6 bases from V and 5 bases from J; bases unmatched to any gene: 9. CDR3 length equals 15 residues. The CDR3 loop reads CASSLKGTGATEAFF. The CDR3 DNA reads TGTGCCAGCAGCCTCAAGGGGACAGGGGCGACTGAAGCTTTCTTT.

The chain combines TRBV9 with TRBJ2-7; the D gene is possibly TRBD1 (6 bases). CDR3 length: 14 residues. CDR1 and CDR2 (germline): SGDLS, YYNGEE. Trimming left V 4 bases short and J 5 bases short, with 16 bases between. The CDR3 sequence: CASSFYLDSNEQYF. CDR3 coding DNA: TGTGCCAGCAGCTTCTATTTGGACAGTAACGAGCAGTACTTC.

The rearrangement links TRBV30 to TRBJ1-2; TRBD1 aligns across 8 bases. Germline CDR1 is GTSNPN and CDR2 is SVGIG (reference sequence). This CDR3 has 15 residues. Losses at the gene ends were 4 bases for V and 4 bases for J; bases not matched to a gene: 11. The CDR3 region is CAWTRYKTGAYGYTF. The DNA for the CDR3 is TGTGCCTGGACCCGATACAAGACAGGGGCCTATGGCTACACCTTC.

The chain joins TRBV5-1 to TRBJ2-7; the D gene is possibly TRBD2 (5 bases). V was trimmed by 7 bases and J by 0 bases, leaving 17 bases between them. Germline values: CDR1 SGHRS, CDR2 YFSETQ. CDR3 length equals 15 residues. The CDR3 loop is CASGVSTGSSYEQYF. The CDR3 DNA reads TGCGCCAGCGGGGTCTCGACGGGGAGCTCCTACGAGCAGTACTTC. Full variable domain (outside the CDR3, taken from reference TRBV5-1 and TRBJ2-7): KAGVTQTPRYLIKTRGQQVTLSCSPISGHRSVSWYQQTPGQGLQFLFEYFSETQRNKGNFPGRFSGRQFSNSRSEMNVSTLELGDSALYLCASGVSTGSSYEQYFGPGTRLTVT.

The chain is built from TRBV11-3 and TRBJ2-7, with a tentative D call TRBD2 (6 bases). Trimming removed 5 bases from V and 2 bases from J, with 13 bases in between. Germline CDR1 is SGHNT and CDR2 is YENEEA. This CDR3 has 14 residues. CDR3 coding DNA: TGTGCCAGCAGCCCCGGGAGCGATCCCTACGAGCAGTACTTC. Its protein product is CASSPGSDPYEQYF.

This chain joins TRBV5-1 and TRBJ1-2, with D hard to call. This CDR3 comprises 15 residues. The germline V gene encodes CDR1 SGHRS and CDR2 YFSETQ. Trimming left V 6 bases short and J 2 bases short, with 17 bases between. CDR3 in DNA: TGCGCCAGCACCCGTCTCACCGGGTCCAACTATGGCTACACCTTC. Its protein is CASTRLTGSNYGYTF. Full variable domain (remainder filled in from reference TRBV5-1 and TRBJ1-2): KAGVTQTPRYLIKTRGQQVTLSCSPISGHRSVSWYQQTPGQGLQFLFEYFSETQRNKGNFPGRFSGRQFSNSRSEMNVSTLELGDSALYLCASTRLTGSNYGYTFGSGTRLTVV.

DNA of the CDR3: TGTGCCAGCAGAGTTAGAGAACGGGAAGCTTTCTTT. It specifies CASRVREREAFF. The rearrangement links TRBV7-2 to TRBJ1-1; no clear D. V was shortened by 6 bases and J by 8 bases, with 13 bases between the two germline ends. Germline V CDR1 and CDR2: SGHTA, FQGNSA. This CDR3 contains 12 residues.

The chain links TRBV4-3 to TRBJ1-6; TRBD1 might be the D (6 bases). V shed 1 base and J shed 9 bases, with 13 bases lying between them. From germline, CDR1 is LGHNA and CDR2 YSLEER. The CDR3 is 15 residues long. The CDR3 region is CASSQGQKGGSPLHF. The CDR3 nucleotides are TGCGCCAGCAGCCAAGGTCAGAAAGGGGGTTCACCCCTCCACTTT.

In this sample, this clone turned up a few times. The rearrangement joins TRBV10-3 to TRBJ2-3, with D possibly matching TRBD2 (5 bases). The CDR3 spans 14 residues. Germline CDR1 is ENHRY and CDR2 is SYGVKD. CDR3 region: CASSALVATDTQYF. Here the CDR3 DNA reads TGTGCTTCATCCGCACTAGTCGCGACAGATACGCAGTATTTT.

This chain connects TRBV29-1 to TRBJ1-2; D perhaps matches TRBD1 (6 bases). V shed 6 bases and J shed 0 bases, with 17 bases lying between them. Germline V gene sequence: CDR1 SQVTM, CDR2 ANQGSEA. This CDR3 spans 15 amino acids. CDR3: CSVAQLQGANYGYTF. The CDR3 region has the DNA TGCAGCGTCGCACAATTACAGGGAGCTAACTATGGCTACACCTTC.

The J gene is TRBJ2-7, the V gene TRBV25-1; D is undetermined. Per the germline V gene, CDR1 is MGHDK and CDR2 is SYGVNS. The CDR3 is made up of 13 amino acids. V dropped 6 bases and J dropped 2 bases, with 11 bases sitting between them. As DNA, the CDR3 is TGTGCCAGCAGCAATAGAGCGACCTACGAGCAGTACTTC. The encoded protein is CASSNRATYEQYF.

This chain uses TRBV4-1 with TRBJ2-7; D gene ambiguous. CDR1 and CDR2 from the germline V gene are MGHRA and YSYEKL. The CDR3 spans 15 residues. The ends were cut back, 0 bases at V and 2 bases at J, with 11 bases in the middle. CDR3 bases: TGCGCCAGCAGCCAAGATGGCTTCCCAACCTACGAGCAGTACTTC. Translating it yields CASSQDGFPTYEQYF.

The chain has TRBV28 and TRBJ1-1, with D maybe TRBD1 (5 bases). CDR3 length equals 14 residues. In germline, CDR1 is MDHEN, CDR2 SYDVKM. Trimming removed 2 bases at V and 0 bases at J, with 7 bases between. CDR3 in amino acids: CASSLVTVNTEAFF. CDR3 nucleotides: TGTGCCAGCAGTTTAGTGACAGTGAACACTGAAGCTTTCTTT.

The J gene is TRBJ1-2, the V gene TRBV6-5; 7 bases fit TRBD1. This CDR3 is built from 13 residues. Germline CDR1 is MNHEY and CDR2 is SVGAGI. The trim removed 6 bases at V and 2 bases at J, leaving 3 bases unmatched. This chain's CDR3 is CASRRGRNYGYTF. The DNA for the CDR3 is TGTGCCAGCAGAAGGGGGCGGAACTATGGCTACACCTTC.

This chain links TRBV10-3 with TRBJ1-2, with TRBD1 identical over 10 bases. V gave up 2 bases and J gave up 6 bases; unmatched junction bases: 15. Looked up from germline, CDR1 is ENHRY and CDR2 is SYGVKD. This CDR3 comprises 18 residues. CDR3 sequence (DNA): TGTGCCATCAGTGAGCCCCTATGGGGGACGACAGGGGGCAATGGCTACACCTTC. Translated, it gives CAISEPLWGTTGGNGYTF.

This chain links TRBV5-1 with TRBJ2-7, with D unclear. Germline-derived CDR1 and CDR2 are SGHRS and YFSETQ. This CDR3 comprises 12 residues. Trimming removed 3 bases from V and 1 base from J, with 5 bases in between. The CDR3 DNA reads as TGCGCCAGCAGCTCCGAGTCCTACGAGCAGTACTTC. It specifies CASSSESYEQYF. The full variable domain, in which reference TRBV5-1 and TRBJ2-7 provide the parts outside the CDR3, is KAGVTQTPRYLIKTRGQQVTLSCSPISGHRSVSWYQQTPGQGLQFLFEYFSETQRNKGNFPGRFSGRQFSNSRSEMNVSTLELGDSALYLCASSSESYEQYFGPGTRLTVT.

This clone has only a few counts. The chain uses TRBV6-5 and TRBJ2-7; D gene unclear. The CDR3 runs to 13 residues. Germline assignment: CDR1 MNHEY and CDR2 SVGAGI. The V gene lost 0 bases and the J gene lost 3 bases, with 6 bases spanning the gap. The CDR3 protein is CASSYSVSYEQYF. CDR3 nucleotide sequence: TGTGCCAGCAGTTACTCGGTCAGCTACGAGCAGTACTTC.

This clone is deemed medium-sized. The DNA for the CDR3 is TGTGCCAGCAGTTCGACAGGTTCCACCTTAACTTACGAGCAGTACTTC. Its protein product is CASSSTGSTLTYEQYF. The chain joins TRBV28 to TRBJ2-7, with D perhaps TRBD1 (6 bases). Germline V CDR1 and CDR2: MDHEN, SYDVKM. Trimming removed 4 bases at V and 4 bases at J, with 20 bases between. This CDR3 region has 16 residues.

This clone was counted a few times. This CDR3 reads CAICPSSYEQYF. CDR3 nucleotides: TGTGCCATCTGCCCGAGTTCCTACGAGCAGTACTTC. This chain connects TRBV28 to TRBJ2-7; D unresolved. This CDR3 region has 12 residues. The V end lost 10 bases, the J end lost 1 base, and 11 bases lay between the germline ends. Germline V lookup: CDR1 MDHEN, CDR2 SYDVKM.

The chain uses TRBV30 and TRBJ2-6; D is undetermined. The CDR3 is made up of 12 amino acids. V lost 6 bases to trimming and J lost 4 bases, with 7 bases between them. CDR1 GTSNPN and CDR2 SVGIG come from the germline V gene (reference sequence). The CDR3 DNA reads TGTGCCTGTCGCGAAGGGGCCAACGTCCTGACTTTC. Encoded protein: CACREGANVLTF.

The rearrangement uses TRBV29-1 and TRBJ2-1; 7 bases agree with TRBD2. The germline gives CDR1 SQVTM, CDR2 ANQGSEA. The CDR3 sequence is 15 residues long. The junction had 13 bases not matched to a gene; V was cut back by 6 bases and J by 5 bases. The CDR3 protein is CSVGPGLTHNNEQFF. The CDR3 nucleotides read TGCAGCGTGGGACCGGGACTAACCCACAACAATGAGCAGTTCTTC.

V gene TRBV5-6 combines with J gene TRBJ2-1; possibly TRBD2 for D (5 bases). V lost 3 bases to trimming and J lost 5 bases, with 6 bases between them. The CDR3 sequence is 12 residues long. Germline values: CDR1 SGHDT, CDR2 YYEEEE. CDR3 protein: CASSWTDNEQFF. The CDR3 DNA sequence: TGTGCCAGCAGCTGGACTGACAATGAGCAGTTCTTC.

This clone was recorded only once. This sequence joins TRBV4-1 and TRBJ1-4; 7 bases match TRBD1. The V segment lost 1 base and the J segment 8 bases; nucleotides outside the gene matches: 10. From germline, CDR1 is MGHRA and CDR2 YSYEKL. The CDR3 runs to 16 residues. CDR3 residues: CASSQGPTGPHEKLFF. CDR3 coding DNA: TGCGCCAGCAGCCAAGGGCCGACAGGGCCACACGAAAAACTGTTTTTT.

The chain couples TRBV10-2 to TRBJ2-1; 8 nucleotides align to TRBD2. The junction had 5 bases not matched to a gene; V was cut back by 0 bases and J by 7 bases. CDR1 is WSHSY, CDR2 SAAADI, per germline. There are 15 residues in the CDR3. CDR3 DNA: TGCGCCAGCAGTGAGTCCAGCGGGGGAGGGAATGAGCAGTTCTTC. Amino acid sequence: CASSESSGGGNEQFF.

The count of this clone is one. The CDR3 DNA follows: TGTGCCAGCAGCAGTATTAGCGGGGGGGAGACCCAGTACTTC. Amino acid sequence: CASSSISGGETQYF. V usage is TRBV11-2 and J usage is TRBJ2-5; 10 nucleotides align to TRBD2. V lost 5 bases to trimming and J lost 5 bases; unmatched junction nucleotides: 5. Germline lookup yields CDR1 SGHAT and CDR2 FQNNGV. CDR3 length: 14 amino acids.

This chain connects TRBV6-4 to TRBJ2-2; 9 bases line up with TRBD1. In germline, CDR1 is MRHNA, CDR2 SNTAGT. V lost 3 bases, J lost 3 bases, and 2 bases stayed unmatched. This CDR3 spans 15 amino acids. CDR3 DNA: TGTGCCAGCAGTGAAAGGACAGGGGACACCGGGGAGCTGTTTTTT. This translates into CASSERTGDTGELFF.